The 21 T cell receptor beta chains presented below share a single source sample, sequenced in a study of cytomegalovirus exposure and HLA in healthy donors. PCR involved 60 Vbeta and 13 Jbeta primers. Here immunoSEQ multiplex PCR was the method, and the copy in TCRdb shows in-frame clones only, minus some. The sample yields roughly 100,000 clones, around 68% seen once. Sequencing was done on a sample of PBMCs. These receptors all stem from a human donor in good health.

The chain uses TRBV5-4 and TRBJ2-2; 11 nucleotides align to TRBD2. Germline V CDR1 and CDR2: SGHNT, YYREEE (reference sequence). The CDR3 extends over 17 amino acids. The V and J ends lost 1 base and 6 bases, in that order; junction bases with no gene match: 8. The CDR3: CASSLLVVAGGPGELFF. The DNA for the CDR3 is TGTGCCAGCAGCTTGCTGGTCGTAGCGGGAGGGCCCGGGGAGCTGTTTTTT.

There are a few counts of this clone. V and J are TRBV4-1 and TRBJ2-7, with no clear D. The CDR3 runs 13 residues. Looked up from germline, CDR1 is MGHRA and CDR2 is YSYEKL. V was trimmed by 1 base and J by 2 bases, leaving 6 bases between them. CDR3 residues: CASSQGQAYEQYF. CDR3 DNA sequence: TGCGCCAGCAGCCAAGGCCAGGCCTACGAGCAGTACTTC.

The chain carries TRBV5-4 and TRBJ1-1, with a possible D match to TRBD1 (5 bases). The CDR3 loop spans 14 amino acids. The germline CDR1 and CDR2 sequences are SGHNT and YYREEE (reference sequence). V was cut by 7 bases and J by 1 base, with 14 bases left in between. CDR3 nucleotides: TGTGCCAGCCACCTGGAAAGGGGGAACACTGAAGCTTTCTTT. It is translated as CASHLERGNTEAFF.

The chain joins TRBV29-1 to TRBJ2-1; TRBD1 agrees at 12 bases. CDR1 is SQVTM and CDR2 is ANQGSEA in the germline V gene. This CDR3 comprises 15 residues. The J segment lost 9 bases and the V segment lost 3 bases, leaving 9 bases of the junction unmatched. CDR3 loop: CSVEGRDRGLSEQFF. The CDR3, as DNA: TGCAGCGTTGAGGGCCGGGACAGGGGGCTGAGTGAGCAGTTCTTC.

The chain recombines TRBV6-5 with TRBJ1-2, with a tentative D call TRBD1 (5 bases). With 7 bases removed from V and 7 bases from J, the gap between germline ends came to 16 bases. The CDR3 contains 13 residues. CDR1 is MNHEY, CDR2 SVGAGI, per germline. CDR3 sequence: CASTRRDSVGYTF. The CDR3 DNA follows: TGTGCCAGCACCCGCCGGGACTCAGTTGGCTACACCTTC.

The genes are TRBV9 and TRBJ1-1; 8 bases match TRBD1. Germline CDR1 and CDR2: SGDLS and YYNGEE. The CDR3 length is 14 residues. The V segment lost 4 bases and the J segment 5 bases; nucleotides outside the gene matches: 7. CDR3: CASSIGQGGTEAFF. CDR3 in DNA: TGTGCCAGCAGCATTGGACAGGGCGGGACTGAAGCTTTCTTT.

V gene TRBV9 combines with J gene TRBJ2-1; 9 bases are a match to TRBD1. J gave up 3 bases and V 3 bases, and 10 bases lay outside the gene matches. Germline-derived CDR1 and CDR2 are SGDLS and YYNGEE. This CDR3 spans 17 amino acids. This CDR3 reads CASSDDITGGFYNEQFF. The DNA for the CDR3 is TGTGCCAGCAGCGACGATATTACAGGGGGCTTCTACAATGAGCAGTTCTTC. Together with reference TRBV9 and TRBJ2-1, the CDR3 gives the full variable domain: DSGVTQTPKHLITATGQRVTLRCSPRSGDLSVYWYQQSLDQGLQFLIQYYNGEERAKGNILERFSAQQFPDLHSELNLSSLELGDSALYFCASSDDITGGFYNEQFFGPGTRLTVL.

The chain has TRBV19 and TRBJ1-5, with 10 bases aligning to TRBD1. The V and J ends lost 8 bases and 2 bases, in that order; junction bases with no gene match: 12. Germline assignment: CDR1 LNHDA and CDR2 SQIVND (reference sequence). This CDR3 contains 17 residues. The CDR3 DNA reads as TGTGCCAGTCAGTCAGGGACAGGGGTCTATGGCAATCAGCCCCAGCATTTT. Translation gives CASQSGTGVYGNQPQHF. The variable domain in full, with the rest retrieved from reference TRBV19 and TRBJ1-5, is DGGITQSPKYLFRKEGQNVTLSCEQNLNHDAMYWYRQDPGQGLRLIYYSQIVNDFQKGDIAEGYSVSREKKESFPLTVTSAQKNPTAFYLCASQSGTGVYGNQPQHFGDGTRLSIL.

The chain couples TRBV28 to TRBJ1-3, with a possible D match to TRBD1 (5 bases). The CDR3 is 15 residues long. The V end was cut by 4 bases, the J end by 8 bases, with 18 bases between. Per the germline V gene, CDR1 is MDHEN and CDR2 is SYDVKM. For the CDR3, the DNA is TGTGCCAGCAGTTCGGCCTTCGAAGGGGTTTACACCATATATTTT. Translating it yields CASSSAFEGVYTIYF.

The CDR3 here is CASSLETGRAFF. The CDR3 nucleotides are TGTGCCAGCAGCTTAGAAACAGGTCGCGCTTTCTTT. The chain links TRBV7-8 to TRBJ1-1, with a tentative D call TRBD1 (5 bases). Germline CDR1 SGHVS, CDR2 FQNEAQ. The CDR3 spans 12 residues. With 1 base removed from V and 11 bases from J, the gap between germline ends came to 11 bases.

The chain uses TRBV5-5 and TRBJ1-1, with D unresolved. Germline V gene data show CDR1 as SGHKS and CDR2 as YYEKEE (reference sequence). The V end was cut by 4 bases, the J end by 2 bases, with 12 bases between. The CDR3 has 14 amino acids. CDR3: CASSHRAANTEAFF. In DNA form, the CDR3 reads TGTGCCAGCAGCCACAGAGCAGCTAACACTGAAGCTTTCTTT.

The CDR3 sequence is CASSLPGAEQFF. In DNA form, the CDR3 reads TGTGCCAGCAGCTTGCCTGGAGCTGAGCAGTTCTTC. The chain employs TRBV11-2 and TRBJ2-1; no clear D gene. The CDR3 totals 12 residues. The V end was cut by 3 bases, the J end by 9 bases, with 9 bases between. Germline V lookup: CDR1 SGHAT, CDR2 FQNNGV.

This clone was observed a handful of times. The CDR3 region has the DNA TGTGCCAGCAGTTACCCGGGACAGAACACTGAAGCTTTCTTT. Translation: CASSYPGQNTEAFF. The rearrangement links TRBV6-6 to TRBJ1-1; maybe TRBD1 (6 bases). Germline V gene data show CDR1 as MNHNY and CDR2 as SVGAGI (reference sequence). The CDR3 loop spans 14 amino acids. Trimming shortened V by 2 bases and J by 1 base, and 8 bases separated the two germline ends.

CDR3 region: CAWSVRGQGASNYGYTF. Here the CDR3 DNA reads TGTGCCTGGAGTGTACGGGGACAGGGGGCGTCCAACTATGGCTACACCTTC. The V and J genes are TRBV30 and TRBJ1-2; 12 nucleotides align to TRBD1. The CDR3 consists of 17 residues. With 0 bases clipped from V and 2 bases from J, the junction kept 7 bases outside the gene matches. Germline CDR1 reads GTSNPN; CDR2 reads SVGIG (reference sequence).

This rearrangement joins TRBV27 to TRBJ1-1, with D tentatively TRBD1 (6 bases). The V and J ends lost 5 bases and 2 bases respectively, with 21 bases between them. Germline V gives CDR1 MNHEY, CDR2 SMNVEV (reference sequence). This CDR3 region has 17 residues. This CDR3 is CASSPLEYRVLNTEAFF. The CDR3 DNA reads TGTGCCAGCAGTCCTTTAGAATACAGGGTACTTAACACTGAAGCTTTCTTT.

The rearrangement uses TRBV19 and TRBJ1-5; the match to TRBD1 covers 7 bases. This CDR3 has 14 amino acids. After removal of 2 bases from V and 7 bases from J, the junction contained 5 bases not matched to a gene. Germline CDR1 and CDR2: LNHDA and SQIVND (reference sequence). CDR3 in DNA: TGTGCCAGTAGTATAACGAGGGACAGACAGCCCCAGCATTTT. It codes for CASSITRDRQPQHF.

The V call is TRBV5-1, the J call TRBJ1-2; D ambiguous. CDR3 length equals 15 residues. Germline V gene lookup returns CDR1 SGHRS and CDR2 YFSETQ. Deletions cut 0 bases from V and 0 bases from J, with 9 bases between. CDR3 sequence (DNA): TGCGCCAGCAGCTTGGTATCGGTAGCTAACTATGGCTACACCTTC. Translating it yields CASSLVSVANYGYTF.

The chain is built from TRBV29-1 and TRBJ2-6; 8 positions agree with TRBD1. The V gene's germline CDR1 is SQVTM and CDR2 ANQGSEA. V shed 5 bases and J 1 base; nucleotides not matched to a gene: 4. The CDR3 loop spans 15 amino acids. The CDR3: CSVYYRGSGANVLTF. In nucleotides, the CDR3 is TGCAGCGTTTACTACAGGGGGTCTGGGGCCAACGTCCTGACTTTC.

The chain is built from TRBV28 and TRBJ2-2; no firm D call. Trimming cost V 2 bases and J 7 bases, with 11 bases left between them. Per the germline V gene, CDR1 is MDHEN and CDR2 is SYDVKM. The length of the CDR3 is 14 residues. The chain's CDR3 is CASSLNQLFGELFF. The CDR3 DNA follows: TGTGCCAGCAGTTTAAACCAGTTATTCGGGGAGCTGTTTTTT.

J is TRBJ2-2 and V is TRBV5-1, with TRBD1 matching 7 bases. The V gene's germline CDR1 is SGHRS and CDR2 YFSETQ. CDR3 length: 15 residues. Trimming cost V 4 bases and J 5 bases; bases outside gene matches: 8. The DNA of the CDR3 is TGCGCCAGCAGCCCCTGGACAGGTTCTACCGGGGAGCTGTTTTTT. Protein: CASSPWTGSTGELFF.

The gene calls are TRBV27 and TRBJ1-1; TRBD1 agrees at 9 bases. The CDR3 is 16 residues long. Unmatched junction bases numbered 8, after V lost 4 bases and J lost 2 bases. Germline V lookup: CDR1 MNHEY, CDR2 SMNVEV (reference sequence). The CDR3 DNA reads as TGTGCCAGCAGTTCACTATGGACAGGGGAAAACACTGAAGCTTTCTTT. As protein: CASSSLWTGENTEAFF.